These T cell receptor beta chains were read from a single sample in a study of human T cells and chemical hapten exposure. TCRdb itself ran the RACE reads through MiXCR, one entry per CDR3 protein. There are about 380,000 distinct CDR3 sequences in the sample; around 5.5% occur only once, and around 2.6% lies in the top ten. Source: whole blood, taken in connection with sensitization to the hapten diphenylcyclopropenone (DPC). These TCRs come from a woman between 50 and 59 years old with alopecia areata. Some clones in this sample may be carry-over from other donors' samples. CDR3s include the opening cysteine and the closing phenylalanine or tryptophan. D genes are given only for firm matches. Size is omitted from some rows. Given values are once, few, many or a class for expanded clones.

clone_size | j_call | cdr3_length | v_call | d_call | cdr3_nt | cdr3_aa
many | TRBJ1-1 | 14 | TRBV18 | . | TGTGCCAGCTCACTACAGGGAGAGAACACTGAAGCTTTCTTT | CASSLQGENTEAFF
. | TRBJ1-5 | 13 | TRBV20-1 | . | TGCAGTGCTAGAGAGGGGGTCAATCAGCCCCAGCATTTT | CSAREGVNQPQHF
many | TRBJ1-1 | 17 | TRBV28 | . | TGTGCCAGCAGTTTAGGTGGACGGGCGTGGATGAACACTGAAGCTTTCTTT | CASSLGGRAWMNTEAFF
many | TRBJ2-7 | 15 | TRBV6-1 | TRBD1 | TGTGCCAGCAGTGGTTGGACAGGGCGTGACTACGAGCAGTACTTC | CASSGWTGRDYEQYF
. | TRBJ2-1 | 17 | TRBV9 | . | TGTGCCAGCAGCTCACGGGACGGTCTAAGCTCCTACAATGAGCAGTTCTTC | CASSSRDGLSSYNEQFF
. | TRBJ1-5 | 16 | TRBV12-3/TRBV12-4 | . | TGTGCCAGCAGTTTAGCGCCCGGGGTTCGCAATCAGCCCCAGCATTTT | CASSLAPGVRNQPQHF
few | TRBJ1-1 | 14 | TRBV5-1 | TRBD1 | TGCGCCAGCAGCGGGGAGACAGGGATGACTGAAGCTTTCTTT | CASSGETGMTEAFF
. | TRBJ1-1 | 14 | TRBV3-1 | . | TGTGCCAGCAGCCAAAGGGACACAATCACTGAAGCTTTCTTT | CASSQRDTITEAFF
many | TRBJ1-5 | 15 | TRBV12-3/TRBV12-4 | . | TGTGCCAGCAGTTCCTCGGGGGCTAGCAATCAGCCCCAGCATTTT | CASSSSGASNQPQHF
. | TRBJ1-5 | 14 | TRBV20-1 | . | TGCAGTGCTAGGGCGGATTATAGCAATCAGCCCCAGCATTTT | CSARADYSNQPQHF
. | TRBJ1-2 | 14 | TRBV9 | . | TGTGCGAGCAGGGCCGGACACCTTAACTATGGCTACACCTTC | CASRAGHLNYGYTF
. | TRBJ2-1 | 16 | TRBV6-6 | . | TGTGCCAGCAGTTTCCTTACCCCAAGGACCTACAATGAGCAGTTCTTC | CASSFLTPRTYNEQFF
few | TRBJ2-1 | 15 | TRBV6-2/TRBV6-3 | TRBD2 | TGTGCCAGCAGTTACGGACTAGCATGGGGCAATGAGCAGTTCTTC | CASSYGLAWGNEQFF
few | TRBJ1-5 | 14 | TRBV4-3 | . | TGCGCCAGCAGCCAAGACAGGGGAAGGCAGCCCCAGCATTTT | CASSQDRGRQPQHF
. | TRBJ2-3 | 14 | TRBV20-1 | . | TGCAGTGCTAGAGATGGTGCGAGCACAGATACGCAGTATTTT | CSARDGASTDTQYF
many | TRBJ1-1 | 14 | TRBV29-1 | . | TGCAGCGTTGATGGCCAGAACATGAACACTGAAGCTTTCTTT | CSVDGQNMNTEAFF
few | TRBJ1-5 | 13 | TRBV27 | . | TGTGCCAGCAGTCCAGGGATGTCTCAGCCCCAGCATTTT | CASSPGMSQPQHF
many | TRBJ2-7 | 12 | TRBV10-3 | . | TGTGCCATGGGGGTCGGGGGCTACGAGCAGTACTTC | CAMGVGGYEQYF
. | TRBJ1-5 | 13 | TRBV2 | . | TGTGCCAGCATTCCCGACAGAGATCAGCCCCAGCATTTT | CASIPDRDQPQHF
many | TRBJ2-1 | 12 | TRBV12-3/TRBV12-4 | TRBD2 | TGTGCCAGCAGTCACCCGGGGGGGCGGCAGTTCTTC | CASSHPGGRQFF
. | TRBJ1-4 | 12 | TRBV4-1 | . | TGCGCCAGCAGCCAAGATCACGGAAAACTGTTTTTT | CASSQDHGKLFF
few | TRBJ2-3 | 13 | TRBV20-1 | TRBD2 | TGCAGTGCTAGTCACGGAGCGGGAGTTCCGCAGTATTTT | CSASHGAGVPQYF
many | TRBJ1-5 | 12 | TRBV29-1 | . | TGCAGCGTTGCCGCTACCGATCAGCCCCAGCATTTT | CSVAATDQPQHF
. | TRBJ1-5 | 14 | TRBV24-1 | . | TGTGCCACCAGCTCCGGACGGGATAATCAGCCCCAGCATTTT | CATSSGRDNQPQHF
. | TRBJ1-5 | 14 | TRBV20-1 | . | TGCAGTGCATGGCAGGGAGGGAGCAATCAGCCCCAGCATTTT | CSAWQGGSNQPQHF
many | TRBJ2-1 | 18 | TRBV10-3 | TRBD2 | TGTGCCATCAGTGACCCGCACCTAGCGGGGGGGCCGTCCAATGAGCAGTTCTTC | CAISDPHLAGGPSNEQFF
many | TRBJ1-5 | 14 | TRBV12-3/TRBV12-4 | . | TGTGCCAGCAGTTTATCGGGGAGCAATCAGCCCCAGCATTTT | CASSLSGSNQPQHF
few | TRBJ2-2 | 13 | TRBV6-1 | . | TGTGCCAGCGGCGAGAGGTTTGGAGGGGAGCTGTTTTTT | CASGERFGGELFF
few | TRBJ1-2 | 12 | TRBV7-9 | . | TGTGCCAGCAGCTCTTCGTCCTATGGCTACACCTTC | CASSSSSYGYTF
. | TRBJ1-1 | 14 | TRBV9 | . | TGTGCCAGCAGCGTAGGCCCTCAGAACACTGAAGCTTTCTTT | CASSVGPQNTEAFF
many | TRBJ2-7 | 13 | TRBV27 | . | TGTGCCAGCAGTGGCGGAGGGTCACGCGAGCAGTACTTC | CASSGGGSREQYF
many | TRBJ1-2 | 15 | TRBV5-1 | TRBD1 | TGCGCCAGCAGACGGACAGGGGGCGCGTCTGAAGGCTACACCTTC | CASRRTGGASEGYTF
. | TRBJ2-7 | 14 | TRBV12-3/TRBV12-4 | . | TGTGCCAGCAGTTTAGGGTCCCAGGGAGGCAAGGAGTACTTC | CASSLGSQGGKEYF
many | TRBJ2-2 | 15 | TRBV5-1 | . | TGCGCCAGCAGCTTGCGTCAGGTGAACACCGGGGAGCTGTTTTTT | CASSLRQVNTGELFF
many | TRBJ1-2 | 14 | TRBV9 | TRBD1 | TGTGCCAGCAGCGTTGGACAGGGACACTATGGCTACACCTTC | CASSVGQGHYGYTF
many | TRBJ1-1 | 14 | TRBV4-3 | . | TGCGCCAGCAGCCACGGTGCCTTGAACACTGAAGCTTTCTTT | CASSHGALNTEAFF
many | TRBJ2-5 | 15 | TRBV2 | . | TGTGCCAGCAGCATACAAATCCATCAGGCGGAGACCCAGTACTTC | CASSIQIHQAETQYF
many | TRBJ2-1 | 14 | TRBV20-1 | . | TGCAGTGCTAGAGATAGGAGGCTGTACAATGAGCAGTTCTTC | CSARDRRLYNEQFF
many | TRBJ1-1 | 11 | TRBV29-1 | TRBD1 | TGCAGCGGGAACAGGGGTACTGAAGCTTTCTTT | CSGNRGTEAFF
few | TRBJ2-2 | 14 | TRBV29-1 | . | TGCAGCGTTGGGGTGGGCAGTAACACCGGGGAGCTGTTTTTT | CSVGVGSNTGELFF
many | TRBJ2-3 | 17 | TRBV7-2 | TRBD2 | TGTGCCAGCAGCCGGACTAGCGGGGGGGTCGGCACAGATACGCAGTATTTT | CASSRTSGGVGTDTQYF
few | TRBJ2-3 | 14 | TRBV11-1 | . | TGTGCCAGCAGTAAGAATAGGGAGGCAGATACGCAGTATTTT | CASSKNREADTQYF
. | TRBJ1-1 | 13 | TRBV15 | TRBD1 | TGTGCCACCAGCAGCACGGGACAGGGTGAAGCTTTCTTT | CATSSTGQGEAFF
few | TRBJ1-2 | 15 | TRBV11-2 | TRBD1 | TGTGCCAGCAGCTTAGACCCAGGGGGCGTCTATGGCTACACCTTC | CASSLDPGGVYGYTF
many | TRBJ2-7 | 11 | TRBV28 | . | TGTGCCAGCAGTCACTCCGGGGACCGGGGGTTC | CASSHSGDRGF
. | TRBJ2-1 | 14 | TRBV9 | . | TGTGCCAGCAGCCCGAGGGACGCTCACAATGAGCAGTTCTTC | CASSPRDAHNEQFF
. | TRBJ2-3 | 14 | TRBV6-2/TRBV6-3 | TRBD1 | TGTGCCAGCAGTCGGACAGGACACACAGATACGCAGTATTTT | CASSRTGHTDTQYF
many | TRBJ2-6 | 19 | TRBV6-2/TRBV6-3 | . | TGTGCCAGCAGTTACGGGCCGAGGCACCACCTCTCGGGGGCCAACGTCCTGACTTTC | CASSYGPRHHLSGANVLTF
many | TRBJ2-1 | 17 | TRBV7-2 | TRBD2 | TGTGCCAGCAGCTTAAGTTCTAGCGGGGGGATCTACAATGAGCAGTTCTTC | CASSLSSSGGIYNEQFF
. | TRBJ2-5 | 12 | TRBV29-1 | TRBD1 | TGCAGCACGTGGACAGGGAAAGAGACCCAGTACTTC | CSTWTGKETQYF
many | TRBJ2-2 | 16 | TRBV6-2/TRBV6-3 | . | TGTGCCAGCAGTTACTGGCAGGTGTCGGGCACCGGGGAGCTGTTTTTT | CASSYWQVSGTGELFF
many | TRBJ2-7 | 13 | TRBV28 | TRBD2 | TGTGCCAGCAGTTTGCCGGGAGGGGTCGAGCAGTACTTC | CASSLPGGVEQYF
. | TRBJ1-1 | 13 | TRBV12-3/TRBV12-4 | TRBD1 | TGTGCCAGCAGGGGGACAGGGGCGGGTGAAGCTTTCTTT | CASRGTGAGEAFF
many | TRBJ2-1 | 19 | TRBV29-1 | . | TGCAGCGTCCCGCGGGACAGGACCCCCTGGAGCGGGAGTCAAAATGAGCAGTTCTTC | CSVPRDRTPWSGSQNEQFF
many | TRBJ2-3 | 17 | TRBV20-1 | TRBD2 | TGCAGTGCTAGAGATCCGGCTAGCGGGGGGGGTACAGATACGCAGTATTTT | CSARDPASGGGTDTQYF